Following are 3 T cell receptor beta chains from one sample sequenced in a study of graft-versus-host responses after intestinal transplantation (dated by TCRdb to the early 2020s). The receptor library was made with the immunoSEQ multiplex PCR assay. The table comes from immuneACCESS by way of TCRdb, which keeps in-frame sequences with V and J called. Part of the clones is missing from these tables; in studies checked, under half for an unresolved V gene and the rest for unknown reasons. This sample is represented by approximately 38,000 clones; 80% to 85% of them were singletons. The leading ten clones occupy 3.5% of the sample. The sequences come from PBMCs, collected roughly 1,000 days after transplant. These receptor sequences come from a human patient who received an intestinal transplant, so some T cells may come from the graft donor.

V gene TRBV21-1 combines with J gene TRBJ1-2; TRBD1, the table's D call, lacks a check against the DNA. TRBV21-1 represents a pseudogene. The CDR3 consists of 16 residues. The CDR3 coding sequence is TGTGCCAGCAGCAAAGTGAGGCGGACAAGAGGCTATGGCTACACCTTC. Translating gives CASSKVRRTRGYGYTF.

The gene calls are TRBV7-2 and TRBJ2-7, with D unclear. This CDR3 region has 14 residues. Germline CDR1 SGHTA, CDR2 FQGNSA. V was clipped by 2 bases and J by 5 bases, with 13 bases between them. CDR3 loop: CASSLKGLGHEQYF. The DNA of the CDR3 is TGTGCCAGCAGCTTAAAGGGATTAGGCCACGAGCAGTACTTC.

The chain joins TRBV19 to TRBJ2-1; D gene uncertain. CDR1 is LNHDA, CDR2 SQIVND, per germline (reference sequence). This CDR3 comprises 15 residues. V gave up 4 bases and J gave up 6 bases, with 16 bases separating them. CDR3 DNA: TGTGCCAGTAGTACTCCTTTGGAACAGCGCAATGAGCAGTTCTTC. Translating gives CASSTPLEQRNEQFF.